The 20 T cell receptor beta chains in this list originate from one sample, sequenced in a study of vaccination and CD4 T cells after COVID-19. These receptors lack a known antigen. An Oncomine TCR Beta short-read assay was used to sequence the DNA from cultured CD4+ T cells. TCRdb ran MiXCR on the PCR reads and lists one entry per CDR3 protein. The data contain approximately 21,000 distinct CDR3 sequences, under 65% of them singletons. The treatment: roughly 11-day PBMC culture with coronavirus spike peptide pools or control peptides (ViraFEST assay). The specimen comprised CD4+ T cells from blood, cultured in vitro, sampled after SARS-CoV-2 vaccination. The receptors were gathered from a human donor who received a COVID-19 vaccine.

CDR3 sequence reads: CASSQDSGSDSPLHF. In DNA form, the CDR3 reads TGTGCCAGCAGCCAAGATTCAGGATCCGATTCACCCCTCCACTTT. V and J are TRBV14 and TRBJ1-6; unclear D gene. CDR1 SGHDN and CDR2 FVKESK come from the germline V gene. V was pared by 0 bases and J by 8 bases, with 11 bases between. The CDR3 has 15 amino acids.

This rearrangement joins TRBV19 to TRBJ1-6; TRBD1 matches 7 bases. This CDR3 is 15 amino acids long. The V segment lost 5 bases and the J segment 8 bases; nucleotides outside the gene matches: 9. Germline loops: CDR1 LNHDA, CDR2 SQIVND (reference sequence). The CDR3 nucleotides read TGTGCCAGTAGTCTTCAGGGGGTCAAAGATTCACCCCTCCACTTT. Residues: CASSLQGVKDSPLHF.

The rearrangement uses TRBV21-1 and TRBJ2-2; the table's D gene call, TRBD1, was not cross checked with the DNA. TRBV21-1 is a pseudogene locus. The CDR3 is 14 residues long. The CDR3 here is CASSWDSYTGELFF. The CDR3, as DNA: TGTGCCAGCAGTTGGGACAGCTACACCGGGGAGCTGTTTTTT.

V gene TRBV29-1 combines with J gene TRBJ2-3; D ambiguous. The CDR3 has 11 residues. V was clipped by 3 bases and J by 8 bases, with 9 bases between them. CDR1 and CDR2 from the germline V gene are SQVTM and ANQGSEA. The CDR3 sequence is CSVDVVATQYF. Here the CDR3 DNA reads TGCAGCGTTGACGTAGTCGCTACGCAGTATTTT.

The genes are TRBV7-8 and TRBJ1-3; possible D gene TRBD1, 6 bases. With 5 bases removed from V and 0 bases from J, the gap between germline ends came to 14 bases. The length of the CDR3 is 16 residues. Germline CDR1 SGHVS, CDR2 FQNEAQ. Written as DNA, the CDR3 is TGTGCCAGCAGCCCTGACAGGATCCCCTCTGGAAACACCATATATTTT. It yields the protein CASSPDRIPSGNTIYF.

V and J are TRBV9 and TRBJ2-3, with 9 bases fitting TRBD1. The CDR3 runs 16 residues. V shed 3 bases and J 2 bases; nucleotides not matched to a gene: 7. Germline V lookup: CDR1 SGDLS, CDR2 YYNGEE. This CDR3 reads CASSAGTGIYTDTQYF. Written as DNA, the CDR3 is TGTGCCAGCAGCGCCGGGACAGGGATTTACACAGATACGCAGTATTTT. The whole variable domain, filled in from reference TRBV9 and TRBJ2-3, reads DSGVTQTPKHLITATGQRVTLRCSPRSGDLSVYWYQQSLDQGLQFLIQYYNGEERAKGNILERFSAQQFPDLHSELNLSSLELGDSALYFCASSAGTGIYTDTQYFGPGTRLTVL.

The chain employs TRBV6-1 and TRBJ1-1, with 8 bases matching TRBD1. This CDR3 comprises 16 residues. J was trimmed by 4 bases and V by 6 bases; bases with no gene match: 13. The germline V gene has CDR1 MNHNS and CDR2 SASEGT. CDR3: CASRRGTGAGGTEAFF. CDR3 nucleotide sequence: TGTGCCAGCAGGAGAGGGACAGGTGCTGGGGGCACTGAAGCTTTCTTT.

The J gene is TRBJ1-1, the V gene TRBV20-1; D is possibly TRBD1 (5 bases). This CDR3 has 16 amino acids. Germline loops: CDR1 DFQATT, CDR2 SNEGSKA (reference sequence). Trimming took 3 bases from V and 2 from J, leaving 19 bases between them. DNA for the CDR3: TGCAGTGCTAGGGCCGAGTCAATTGGGACTAACACTGAAGCTTTCTTT. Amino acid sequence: CSARAESIGTNTEAFF.

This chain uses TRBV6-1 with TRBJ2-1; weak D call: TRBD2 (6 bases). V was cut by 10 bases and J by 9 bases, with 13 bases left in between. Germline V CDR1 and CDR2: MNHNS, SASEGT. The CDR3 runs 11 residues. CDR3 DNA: TGTGCCACCGCGTCCGGGAGTGAGCAGTTCTTC. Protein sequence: CATASGSEQFF.

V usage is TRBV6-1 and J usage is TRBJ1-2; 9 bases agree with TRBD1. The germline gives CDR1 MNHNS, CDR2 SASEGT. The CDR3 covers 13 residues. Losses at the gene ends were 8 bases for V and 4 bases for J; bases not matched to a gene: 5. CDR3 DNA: TGTGCCAGCGGGGACAGGGAGGGCTATGGCTACACCTTC. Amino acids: CASGDREGYGYTF.

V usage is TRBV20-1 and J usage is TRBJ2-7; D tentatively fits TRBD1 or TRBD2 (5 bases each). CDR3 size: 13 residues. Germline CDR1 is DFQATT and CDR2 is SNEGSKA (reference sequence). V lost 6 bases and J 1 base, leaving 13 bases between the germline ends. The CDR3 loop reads CSAGTVGSYEQYF. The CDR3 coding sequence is TGCAGTGCCGGGACGGTGGGGTCCTACGAGCAGTACTTC.

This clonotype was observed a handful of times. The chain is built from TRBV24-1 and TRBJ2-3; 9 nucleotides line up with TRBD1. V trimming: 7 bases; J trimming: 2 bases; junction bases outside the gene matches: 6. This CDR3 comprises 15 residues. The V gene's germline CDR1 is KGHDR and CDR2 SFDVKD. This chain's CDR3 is CATRPGTGTTDTQYF. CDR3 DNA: TGTGCCACCAGACCCGGGACAGGGACCACAGATACGCAGTATTTT.

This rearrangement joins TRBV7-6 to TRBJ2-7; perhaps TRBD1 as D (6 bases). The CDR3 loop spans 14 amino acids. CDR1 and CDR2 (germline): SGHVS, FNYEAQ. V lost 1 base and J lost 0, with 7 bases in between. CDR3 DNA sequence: TGTGCCAGCAGCTTAGTGGACAGCTCCTACGAGCAGTACTTC. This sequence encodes CASSLVDSSYEQYF.

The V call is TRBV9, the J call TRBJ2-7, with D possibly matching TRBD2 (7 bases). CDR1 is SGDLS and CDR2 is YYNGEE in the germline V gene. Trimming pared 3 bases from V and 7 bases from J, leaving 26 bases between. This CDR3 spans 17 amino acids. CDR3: CASSGRGTNLGLAEQYF. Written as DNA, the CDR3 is TGTGCCAGCAGCGGGCGGGGGACAAATCTCGGTCTTGCGGAGCAGTACTTC.

CDR3 nucleotide sequence: TGTGCCAGCAGCTTGGGGTCTCTTAAAGAGACCCAGTACTTC. Translating gives CASSLGSLKETQYF. The chain is built from TRBV5-4 and TRBJ2-5, with D unresolved. Deletions cut 0 bases from V and 3 bases from J, with 9 bases between. The CDR3 is 14 amino acids. Germline V gene sequence: CDR1 SGHNT, CDR2 YYREEE (reference sequence).

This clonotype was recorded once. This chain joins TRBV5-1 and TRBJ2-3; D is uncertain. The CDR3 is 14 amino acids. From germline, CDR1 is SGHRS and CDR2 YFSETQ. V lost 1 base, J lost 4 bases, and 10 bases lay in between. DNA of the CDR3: TGCGCCAGCAGCTTGACCTTTCTAGCAGATACGCAGTATTTT. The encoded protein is CASSLTFLADTQYF.

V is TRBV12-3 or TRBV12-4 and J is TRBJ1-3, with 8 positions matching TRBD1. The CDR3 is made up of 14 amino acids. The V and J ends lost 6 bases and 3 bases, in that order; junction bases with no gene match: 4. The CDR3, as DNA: TGTGCCAGCAGATACAGGGGGGGTGGAAACACCATATATTTT. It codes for CASRYRGGGNTIYF.

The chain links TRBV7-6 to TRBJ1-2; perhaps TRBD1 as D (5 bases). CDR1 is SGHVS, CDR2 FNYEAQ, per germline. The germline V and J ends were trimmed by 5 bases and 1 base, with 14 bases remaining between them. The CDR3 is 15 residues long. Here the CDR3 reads CASSPLRGDNYGYTF. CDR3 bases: TGTGCCAGCAGCCCCCTCCGGGGCGATAACTATGGCTACACCTTC. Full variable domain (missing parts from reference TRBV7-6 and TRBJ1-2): GAGVSQSPRYKVTKRGQDVALRCDPISGHVSLYWYRQALGQGPEFLTYFNYEAQQDKSGLPNDRFSAERPEGSISTLTIQRTEQRDSAMYRCASSPLRGDNYGYTFGSGTRLTVV.

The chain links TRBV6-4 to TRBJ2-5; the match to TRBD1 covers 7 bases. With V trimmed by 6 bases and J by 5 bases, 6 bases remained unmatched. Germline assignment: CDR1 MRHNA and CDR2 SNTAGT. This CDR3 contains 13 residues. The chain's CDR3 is CASSPNRGETQYF. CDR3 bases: TGTGCCAGCAGCCCCAACAGGGGCGAGACCCAGTACTTC.

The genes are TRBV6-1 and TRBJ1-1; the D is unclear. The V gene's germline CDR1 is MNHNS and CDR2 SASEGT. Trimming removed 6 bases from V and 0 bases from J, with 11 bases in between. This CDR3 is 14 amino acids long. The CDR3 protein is CASSQMGMNTEAFF. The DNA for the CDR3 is TGTGCCAGCAGCCAAATGGGGATGAACACTGAAGCTTTCTTT.